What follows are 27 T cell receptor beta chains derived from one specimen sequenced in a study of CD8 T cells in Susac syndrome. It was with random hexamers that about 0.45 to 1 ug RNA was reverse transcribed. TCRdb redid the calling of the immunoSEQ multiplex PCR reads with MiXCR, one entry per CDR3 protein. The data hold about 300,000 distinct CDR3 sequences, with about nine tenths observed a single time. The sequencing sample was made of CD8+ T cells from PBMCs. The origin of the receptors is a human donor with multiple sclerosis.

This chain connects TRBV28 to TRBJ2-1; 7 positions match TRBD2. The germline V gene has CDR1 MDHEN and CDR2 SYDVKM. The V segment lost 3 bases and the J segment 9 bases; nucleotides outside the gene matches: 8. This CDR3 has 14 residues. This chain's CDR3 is CASSFTREGVEQFF. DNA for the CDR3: TGTGCCAGCAGTTTTACAAGGGAGGGCGTTGAGCAGTTCTTC.

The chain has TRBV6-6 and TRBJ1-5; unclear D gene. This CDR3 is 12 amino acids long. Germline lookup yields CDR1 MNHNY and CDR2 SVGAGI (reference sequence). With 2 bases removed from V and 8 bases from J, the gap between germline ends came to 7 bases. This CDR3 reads CASSYKPEPQHF. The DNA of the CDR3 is TGTGCCAGCAGTTACAAACCAGAGCCCCAGCATTTT.

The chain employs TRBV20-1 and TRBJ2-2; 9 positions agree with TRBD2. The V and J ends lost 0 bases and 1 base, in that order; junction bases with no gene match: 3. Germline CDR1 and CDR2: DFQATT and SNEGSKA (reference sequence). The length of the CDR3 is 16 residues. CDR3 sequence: CSARDGSGGNTGELFF. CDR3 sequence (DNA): TGCAGTGCTAGAGATGGTAGCGGGGGGAACACCGGGGAGCTGTTTTTT.

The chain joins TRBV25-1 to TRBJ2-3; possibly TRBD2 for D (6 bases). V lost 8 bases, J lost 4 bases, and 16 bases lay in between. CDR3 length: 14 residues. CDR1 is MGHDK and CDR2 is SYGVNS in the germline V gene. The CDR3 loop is CASGGLGDADTQYF. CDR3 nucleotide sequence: TGTGCCAGCGGAGGGTTAGGGGACGCAGATACGCAGTATTTT.

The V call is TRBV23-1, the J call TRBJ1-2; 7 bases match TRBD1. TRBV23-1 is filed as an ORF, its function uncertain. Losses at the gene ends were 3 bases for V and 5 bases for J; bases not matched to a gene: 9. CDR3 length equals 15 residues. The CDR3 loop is CASSQGIEGAYGYTF. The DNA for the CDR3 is TGCGCCAGCAGTCAGGGAATTGAGGGGGCGTATGGCTACACCTTC.

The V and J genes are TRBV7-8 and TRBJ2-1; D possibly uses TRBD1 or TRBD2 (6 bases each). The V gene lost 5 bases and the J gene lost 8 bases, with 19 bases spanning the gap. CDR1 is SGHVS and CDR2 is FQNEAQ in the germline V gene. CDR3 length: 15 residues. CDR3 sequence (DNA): TGTGCCAGCAGCCGCCTAGGGGGAGCGGGCGATGAGCAGTTCTTC. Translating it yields CASSRLGGAGDEQFF.

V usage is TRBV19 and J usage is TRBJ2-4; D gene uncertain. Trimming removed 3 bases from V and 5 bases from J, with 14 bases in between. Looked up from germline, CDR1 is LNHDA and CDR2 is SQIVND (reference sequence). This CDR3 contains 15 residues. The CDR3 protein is CASSMTTWVENIQYF. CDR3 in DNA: TGTGCCAGTAGTATGACAACGTGGGTCGAAAACATTCAGTACTTC.

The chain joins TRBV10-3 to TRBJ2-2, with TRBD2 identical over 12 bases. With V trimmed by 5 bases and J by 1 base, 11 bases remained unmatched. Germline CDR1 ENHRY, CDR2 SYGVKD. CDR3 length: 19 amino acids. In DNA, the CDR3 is TGTGCCATCAGTCTACGGGCTAGCGGGAGGGAAAGGAACACCGGGGAGCTGTTTTTT. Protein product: CAISLRASGRERNTGELFF.

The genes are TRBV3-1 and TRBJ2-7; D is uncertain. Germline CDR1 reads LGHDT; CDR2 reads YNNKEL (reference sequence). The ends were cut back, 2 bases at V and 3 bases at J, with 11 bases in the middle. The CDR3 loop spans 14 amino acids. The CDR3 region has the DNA TGTGCCAGCAGCCAATCCACGGAGTACTACGAGCAGTACTTC. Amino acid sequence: CASSQSTEYYEQYF.

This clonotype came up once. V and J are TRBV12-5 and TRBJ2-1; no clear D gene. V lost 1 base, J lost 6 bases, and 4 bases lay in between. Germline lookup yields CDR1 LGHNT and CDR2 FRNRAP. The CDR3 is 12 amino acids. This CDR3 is CASGLDINEQFF. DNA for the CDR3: TGTGCTAGTGGTTTGGACATCAATGAGCAGTTCTTC.

CDR3 sequence: CASSGTGQGTYEQYF. Here the CDR3 DNA reads TGTGCCAGCAGCGGAACGGGACAGGGCACCTACGAGCAGTACTTC. J is TRBJ2-7 and V is TRBV13; 9 bases fit TRBD1. CDR3 size: 15 residues. The V segment lost 5 bases and the J segment 2 bases; nucleotides outside the gene matches: 7. In germline, CDR1 is PRHDT, CDR2 FYEKMQ (reference sequence).

The chain's CDR3 is CSARGTSGRTGELFF. As DNA, the CDR3 is TGCAGTGCTAGAGGGACTAGCGGGAGGACCGGGGAGCTGTTTTTT. V is TRBV20-1 and J is TRBJ2-2, with 14 positions matching TRBD2. The CDR3 is 15 residues long. Germline V gene data show CDR1 as DFQATT and CDR2 as SNEGSKA (reference sequence). The J segment lost 5 bases and the V segment lost 1 base, leaving 0 bases of the junction unmatched.

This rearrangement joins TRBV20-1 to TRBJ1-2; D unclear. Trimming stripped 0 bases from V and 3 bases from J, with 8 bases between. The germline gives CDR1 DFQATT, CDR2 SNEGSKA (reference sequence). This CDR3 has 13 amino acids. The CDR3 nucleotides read TGCAGTGCTAGAGAGTCAGGAGACTATGGCTACACCTTC. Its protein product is CSARESGDYGYTF.

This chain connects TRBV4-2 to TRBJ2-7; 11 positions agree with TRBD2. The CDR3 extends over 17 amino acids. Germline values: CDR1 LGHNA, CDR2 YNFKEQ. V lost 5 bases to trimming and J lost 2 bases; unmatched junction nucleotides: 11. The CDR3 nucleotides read TGTGCCAGCAGCGCACGCCACCTACTAGCGGGAGCCTACGAGCAGTACTTC. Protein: CASSARHLLAGAYEQYF.

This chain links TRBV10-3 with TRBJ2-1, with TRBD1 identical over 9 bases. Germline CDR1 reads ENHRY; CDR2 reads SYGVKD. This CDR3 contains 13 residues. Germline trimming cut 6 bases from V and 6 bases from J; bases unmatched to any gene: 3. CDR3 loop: CAISETGGNEQFF. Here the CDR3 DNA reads TGTGCCATCAGCGAGACAGGGGGCAATGAGCAGTTCTTC.

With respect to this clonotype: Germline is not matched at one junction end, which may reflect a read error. CDR3 DNA sequence: TGTGCCAGCAGCCCAAAGGGAGGGAACTCTGAAGCTTTCTTT. Amino acid sequence: CASSPKGGNSEAFF. This sequence joins TRBV7-9 and TRBJ1-1; no definite D call. This CDR3 spans 14 amino acids. CDR1 SEHNR and CDR2 FQNEAQ come from the germline V gene (reference sequence).

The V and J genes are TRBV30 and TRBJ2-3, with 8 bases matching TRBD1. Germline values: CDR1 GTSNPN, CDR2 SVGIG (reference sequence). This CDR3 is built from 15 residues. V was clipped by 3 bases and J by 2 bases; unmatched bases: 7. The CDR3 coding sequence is TGTGCCTGGAGCTCCGGGACAGGCGCCACAGATACGCAGTATTTT. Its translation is CAWSSGTGATDTQYF.

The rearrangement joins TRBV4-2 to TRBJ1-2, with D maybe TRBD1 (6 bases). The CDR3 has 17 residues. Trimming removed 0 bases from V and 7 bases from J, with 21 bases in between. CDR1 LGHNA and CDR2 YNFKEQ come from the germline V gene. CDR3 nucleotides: TGTGCCAGCAGCCAAGATCGTTCCGGACAGTCTTTAGTTGGCTACACCTTC. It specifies CASSQDRSGQSLVGYTF.

CDR3 sequence: CASSPQILSGAGLEQFF. Here the CDR3 DNA reads TGTGCCAGTAGTCCCCAAATACTCTCGGGGGCGGGGCTCGAGCAGTTCTTC. The chain links TRBV19 to TRBJ2-1; either TRBD1 or TRBD2 may supply D (6 bases each). Trimming removed 5 bases from V and 10 bases from J, with 27 bases in between. Germline CDR1 is LNHDA and CDR2 is SQIVND (reference sequence). This CDR3 is 17 amino acids long.

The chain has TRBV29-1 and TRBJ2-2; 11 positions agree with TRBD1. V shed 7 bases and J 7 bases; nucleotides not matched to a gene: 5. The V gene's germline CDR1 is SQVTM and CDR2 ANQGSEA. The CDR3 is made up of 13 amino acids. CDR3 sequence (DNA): TGCAGCGCCGGGACAGGGGGGAACGGGGAGCTGTTTTTT. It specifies CSAGTGGNGELFF.

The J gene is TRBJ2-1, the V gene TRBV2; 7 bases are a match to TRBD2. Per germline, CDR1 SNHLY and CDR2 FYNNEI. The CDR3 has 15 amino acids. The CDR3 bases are TGTGCAAAGCAGGGTAGCGGGCCAGCGAACAATGAGCAGTTCTTC. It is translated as CAKQGSGPANNEQFF.

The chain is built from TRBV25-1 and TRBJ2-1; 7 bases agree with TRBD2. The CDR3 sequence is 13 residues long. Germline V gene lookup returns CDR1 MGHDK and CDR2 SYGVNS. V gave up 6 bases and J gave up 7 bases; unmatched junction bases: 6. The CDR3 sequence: CASRGGTENEQFF. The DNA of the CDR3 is TGTGCCAGCAGGGGGGGGACGGAAAATGAGCAGTTCTTC.

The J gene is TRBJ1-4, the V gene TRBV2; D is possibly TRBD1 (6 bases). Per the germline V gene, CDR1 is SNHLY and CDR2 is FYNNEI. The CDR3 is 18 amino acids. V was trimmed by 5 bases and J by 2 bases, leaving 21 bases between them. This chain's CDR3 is CASSTTMTGIGTNEKLFF. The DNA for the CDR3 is TGTGCCAGCAGTACTACAATGACAGGCATCGGGACTAATGAAAAACTGTTTTTT.

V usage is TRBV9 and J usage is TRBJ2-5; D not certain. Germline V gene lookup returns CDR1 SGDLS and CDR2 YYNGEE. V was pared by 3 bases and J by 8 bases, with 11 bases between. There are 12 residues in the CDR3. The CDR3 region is CASSDRFDTQYF. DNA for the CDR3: TGTGCCAGCAGCGACCGATTCGACACCCAGTACTTC.

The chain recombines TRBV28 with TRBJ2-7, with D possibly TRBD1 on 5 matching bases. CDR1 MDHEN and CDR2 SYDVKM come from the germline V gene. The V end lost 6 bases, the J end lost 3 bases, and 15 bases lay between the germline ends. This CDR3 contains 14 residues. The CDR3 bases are TGTGCCAGCAGCCCCCTGGACAACGACTACGAGCAGTACTTC. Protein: CASSPLDNDYEQYF.

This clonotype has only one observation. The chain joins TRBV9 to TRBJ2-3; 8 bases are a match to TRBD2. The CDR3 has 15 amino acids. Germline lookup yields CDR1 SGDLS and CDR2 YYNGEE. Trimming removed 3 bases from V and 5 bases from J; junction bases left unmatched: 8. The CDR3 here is CASSERGLAGDTQYF. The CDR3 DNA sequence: TGTGCCAGCAGCGAAAGAGGACTAGCTGGAGATACGCAGTATTTT.

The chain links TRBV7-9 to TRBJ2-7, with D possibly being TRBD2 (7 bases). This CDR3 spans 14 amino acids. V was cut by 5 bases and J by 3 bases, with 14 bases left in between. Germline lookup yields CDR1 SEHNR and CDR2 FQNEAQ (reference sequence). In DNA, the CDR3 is TGTGCCAGCAGCATCGGCGGGGGCGACTACGAGCAGTACTTC. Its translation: CASSIGGGDYEQYF.